What follows are 16 T cell receptor beta chains derived from one specimen sequenced in a study of blood T cell repertoires in COVID-19. Produced via immunoSEQ multiplex PCR; TCRdb's table is partial and in-frame only. The sample consists of around 160,000 clones, roughly 87% of them appearing once. The material sequenced was PBMCs or T cells enriched from blood (not recorded which). These receptors were collected from a woman aged 40 to 50 who had been exposed to COVID-19.

As DNA, the CDR3 is TGTGCCAGCAGTTTACCGTCGACGGGGAGGAACTATGGCTACACCTTC. Amino acids: CASSLPSTGRNYGYTF. This chain uses TRBV28 with TRBJ1-2; D gene unclear. Germline CDR1 MDHEN, CDR2 SYDVKM. The ends were cut back, 2 bases at V and 2 bases at J, with 15 bases in the middle. The length of the CDR3 is 16 residues.

The chain carries TRBV7-9 and TRBJ1-2; 9 bases match TRBD1. The length of the CDR3 is 18 residues. The germline gives CDR1 SEHNR, CDR2 FQNEAQ (reference sequence). V shed 5 bases, J shed 8 bases, and the junction held 21 bases outside the gene matches. This CDR3 reads CASSTPFETDRGWRGYTF. CDR3 in DNA: TGTGCCAGCAGCACCCCTTTTGAGACGGACAGGGGATGGCGAGGCTACACCTTC.

The chain combines TRBV10-1 with TRBJ2-2; D might be TRBD2 (6 bases). Per the germline V gene, CDR1 is WNHNN and CDR2 is SYGVQD (reference sequence). The CDR3 contains 17 residues. V was shortened by 8 bases and J by 0 bases, with 19 bases between the two germline ends. CDR3 nucleotides: TGCGCCAGCGTCGTGGACGGCGGGGACGCGAACACCGGGGAGCTGTTTTTT. It translates to CASVVDGGDANTGELFF.

This clone appeared once. The V gene is TRBV27, the J gene TRBJ2-7; TRBD2 agrees at 14 bases. CDR3 length: 15 residues. V gave up 5 bases and J gave up 7 bases; unmatched junction bases: 7. The germline CDR1 and CDR2 sequences are MNHEY and SMNVEV (reference sequence). CDR3 in DNA: TGTGCCAGCAGTAAGAGACTAGCGGGGGGGCGGGAGCAGTACTTC. It specifies CASSKRLAGGREQYF.

The genes are TRBV4-1 and TRBJ1-3; 10 positions match TRBD1. Germline trimming cut 1 base from V and 7 bases from J; bases unmatched to any gene: 7. The CDR3 sequence is 16 residues long. Germline CDR1 MGHRA, CDR2 YSYEKL. This chain's CDR3 is CASSQGGQGLGNTIYF. The CDR3 DNA follows: TGCGCCAGCAGCCAAGGGGGACAGGGGTTGGGTAACACCATATATTTT.

This sequence joins TRBV10-3 and TRBJ2-7; D call uncertain. CDR1 is ENHRY and CDR2 is SYGVKD in the germline V gene. Trimming shortened V by 7 bases and J by 0 bases, and 10 bases separated the two germline ends. The CDR3 loop spans 13 amino acids. The CDR3 region has the DNA TGTGCCATCACAATTAACTCCTCCTACGAGCAGTACTTC. It is translated as CAITINSSYEQYF.

The chain has TRBV19 and TRBJ1-2; 11 nucleotides line up with TRBD1. Germline CDR1 LNHDA, CDR2 SQIVND (reference sequence). The junction had 4 bases not matched to a gene; V was cut back by 4 bases and J by 0 bases. The CDR3 runs 16 residues. In nucleotides, the CDR3 is TGTGCCAGTAGTAAGCCGGGACAGGGGGCTAACTATGGCTACACCTTC. Its translation: CASSKPGQGANYGYTF.

This sequence joins TRBV7-2 and TRBJ1-2; D perhaps matches TRBD1 (6 bases). The germline gives CDR1 SGHTA, CDR2 FQGNSA. CDR3 size: 16 residues. V was trimmed by 0 bases and J by 2 bases, leaving 13 bases between them. CDR3 bases: TGTGCCAGCAGCTTAGCCTCGGGGGGCTCCAACTATGGCTACACCTTC. Protein product: CASSLASGGSNYGYTF. Using reference TRBV7-2 and TRBJ1-2 for the parts outside the CDR3, the full variable domain is GAGVSQSPSNKVTEKGKDVELRCDPISGHTALYWYRQSLGQGLEFLIYFQGNSAPDKSGLPSDRFSAERTGGSVSTLTIQRTQQEDSAVYLCASSLASGGSNYGYTFGSGTRLTVV.

The chain uses TRBV6-4 and TRBJ1-5, with 7 bases lining up with TRBD1. Germline CDR1 reads MRHNA; CDR2 reads SNTAGT. CDR3 length equals 16 residues. The junction had 4 bases not matched to a gene; V was cut back by 2 bases and J by 0 bases. The CDR3 is CASSDDRAYSNQPQHF. The DNA for the CDR3 is TGTGCCAGCAGTGACGACAGGGCTTATAGCAATCAGCCCCAGCATTTT.

The rearrangement uses TRBV11-3 and TRBJ1-1; unclear D gene. V lost 5 bases and J 1 base, leaving 11 bases between the germline ends. From germline, CDR1 is SGHNT and CDR2 YENEEA. This CDR3 has 14 amino acids. CDR3 in DNA: TGTGCCAGCAGCCTGAGAGGCCCGAACACTGAAGCTTTCTTT. Protein product: CASSLRGPNTEAFF.

V is TRBV9 and J is TRBJ1-4; 7 bases agree with TRBD1. Germline CDR1 is SGDLS and CDR2 is YYNGEE. The CDR3 totals 15 residues. V was pared by 1 base and J by 5 bases, with 5 bases of the junction left unmatched. The DNA for the CDR3 is TGTGCCAGCAGCGTAAGGGACAGCTTCAATGAAAAACTGTTTTTT. Translating it yields CASSVRDSFNEKLFF. Complete variable domain (other parts from reference TRBV9 and TRBJ1-4): DSGVTQTPKHLITATGQRVTLRCSPRSGDLSVYWYQQSLDQGLQFLIQYYNGEERAKGNILERFSAQQFPDLHSELNLSSLELGDSALYFCASSVRDSFNEKLFFGSGTQLSVL.

The genes are TRBV25-1 and TRBJ1-2; perhaps TRBD1 as D (5 bases). Germline V gives CDR1 MGHDK, CDR2 SYGVNS. The CDR3 covers 13 residues. Trimming left V 3 bases short and J 4 bases short, with 9 bases between. The CDR3 loop reads CASSEIDSYGYTF. Written as DNA, the CDR3 is TGTGCCAGCAGTGAGATTGACAGCTATGGCTACACCTTC.

The rearrangement joins TRBV10-1 to TRBJ2-3; TRBD2 matches at 12 bases. The germline V gene has CDR1 WNHNN and CDR2 SYGVQD (reference sequence). The CDR3 consists of 17 residues. Trimming took 3 bases from V and 1 from J; bases not matched to a gene: 5. The chain's CDR3 is CASSESSGRGGTDTQYF. DNA for the CDR3: TGCGCCAGCAGTGAATCTAGCGGGAGGGGCGGCACAGATACGCAGTATTTT.

The chain recombines TRBV7-2 with TRBJ2-1; weak D call: TRBD2 (6 bases). The V gene lost 5 bases and the J gene lost 2 bases, with 13 bases spanning the gap. Germline loops: CDR1 SGHTA, CDR2 FQGNSA. CDR3 length: 15 amino acids. The CDR3 bases are TGTGCCAGCAGCCCTAGCGAGCGTACCTACAATGAGCAGTTCTTC. Protein sequence: CASSPSERTYNEQFF.

The rearrangement links TRBV4-1 to TRBJ1-1, with D tentatively TRBD1 (6 bases). There are 15 residues in the CDR3. Looked up from germline, CDR1 is MGHRA and CDR2 is YSYEKL. V lost 0 bases to trimming and J lost 4 bases, with 12 bases between them. CDR3 amino acids: CASSQDLGAGTEAFF. Here the CDR3 DNA reads TGCGCCAGCAGCCAAGATTTGGGGGCCGGCACTGAAGCTTTCTTT.

This CDR3 is CASSLASSGRAILTDTQYF. The DNA for the CDR3 is TGCGCCAGCAGCTTGGCCTCTAGCGGGAGGGCTATTTTGACAGATACGCAGTATTTT. The V and J genes are TRBV5-1 and TRBJ2-3, with 12 bases that match TRBD2. Germline CDR1 SGHRS, CDR2 YFSETQ. This CDR3 spans 19 amino acids. The V segment lost 0 bases and the J segment 3 bases; nucleotides outside the gene matches: 11.